The 10 T cell receptor beta chains below all came from one sample that was sequenced in a study of CD8 T cells in ankylosing spondylitis. What these receptors recognize is not known. Study outcomes and limitations: A motif in TCR beta, a set of eight highly homologous variants, appeared characteristic of ankylosing spondylitis blood.

TCRdb reanalysed the 5' RACE reads using MiXCR and keeps one entry per CDR3 protein. This sample has around 440,000 distinct CDR3 sequences, with over 15% found just once. Sequencing used blood, either unsorted or a sorted T cell fraction (not recorded which). The receptors stem from a male donor with ankylosing spondylitis.

The table lists this clonotype with a few counts. This chain joins TRBV20-1 and TRBJ2-1; TRBD2 matches at 8 bases. Trimming removed 3 bases from V and 7 bases from J; junction bases left unmatched: 14. Per the germline V gene, CDR1 is DFQATT and CDR2 is SNEGSKA (reference sequence). The CDR3 has 16 residues. The CDR3 DNA reads as TGCAGTGCTAGTGGGCTAGCGGGCGGCCGAACTAATGAGCAGTTCTTC. It is translated as CSASGLAGGRTNEQFF.

This clonotype was counted between two and nine times. This chain joins TRBV29-1 and TRBJ1-1; 7 positions match TRBD1. Germline lookup yields CDR1 SQVTM and CDR2 ANQGSEA. This CDR3 has 12 amino acids. The V segment lost 7 bases and the J segment 4 bases; nucleotides outside the gene matches: 6. This CDR3 reads CSALTGITEAFF. In DNA, the CDR3 is TGCAGCGCCCTGACAGGGATCACTGAAGCTTTCTTT.

This clonotype was seen at least ten times. CDR3: CASTISGGNTIYF. CDR3 coding DNA: TGTGCCAGCACTATCAGTGGTGGAAACACCATATATTTT. V usage is TRBV12-3 or TRBV12-4 and J usage is TRBJ1-3, with D hard to call. The CDR3 sequence is 13 residues long. V was clipped by 7 bases and J by 3 bases, with 10 bases between them.

The chain is built from TRBV5-6 and TRBJ1-2; TRBD1 matches 7 bases. Trimming cost V 1 base and J 5 bases; bases outside gene matches: 5. The germline gives CDR1 SGHDT, CDR2 YYEEEE. CDR3 length: 14 residues. CDR3 DNA: TGTGCCAGCAGCTTGTACAGGGGAGATTATGGCTACACCTTC. Its protein is CASSLYRGDYGYTF.

This clonotype was observed a handful of times. V is TRBV11-2 and J is TRBJ1-5, with 9 bases fitting TRBD1. CDR1 and CDR2 from the germline V gene are SGHAT and FQNNGV. The CDR3 has 14 residues. V was pared by 5 bases and J by 5 bases, with 4 bases of the junction left unmatched. CDR3: CASSRTGDYQPQHF. In nucleotides, the CDR3 is TGTGCCAGCAGCCGGACAGGGGACTATCAGCCCCAGCATTTT.

This clonotype was picked up a small number of times. The CDR3 nucleotides read TGTGCCCCCTCAAGTCGACTAGCGAGGGGCTCCTACGAGCAGTACTTC. Amino acid sequence: CAPSSRLARGSYEQYF. The chain couples TRBV28 to TRBJ2-7, with 8 positions matching TRBD2. Germline trimming cut 11 bases from V and 0 bases from J; bases unmatched to any gene: 15. Germline V gene sequence: CDR1 MDHEN, CDR2 SYDVKM. The CDR3 is 16 residues long.

This chain uses TRBV3-1 with TRBJ2-3; 12 positions agree with TRBD2. The CDR3 loop spans 16 amino acids. CDR1 is LGHDT, CDR2 YNNKEL, per germline (reference sequence). The J segment lost 2 bases and the V segment lost 4 bases, leaving 4 bases of the junction unmatched. The CDR3 spells CASSRLAGAVTDTQYF. CDR3 DNA sequence: TGTGCCAGCAGCCGACTAGCGGGGGCCGTCACAGATACGCAGTATTTT.

The V gene is TRBV2, the J gene TRBJ2-3; D call uncertain. The germline V gene has CDR1 SNHLY and CDR2 FYNNEI. Trimming took 10 bases from V and 1 from J, leaving 9 bases between them. The CDR3 consists of 12 residues. Here the CDR3 reads CAMTSGTDTQYF. The CDR3 DNA sequence: TGTGCCATGACGAGCGGCACAGATACGCAGTATTTT. The complete variable domain, with remaining parts taken from reference TRBV2 and TRBJ2-3, reads EPEVTQTPSHQVTQMGQEVILRCVPISNHLYFYWYRQILGQKVEFLVSFYNNEISEKSEIFDDQFSVERPDGSNFTLKIRSTKLEDSAMYFCAMTSGTDTQYFGPGTRLTVL.

The sample holds a few counts of this clonotype. This chain connects TRBV29-1 to TRBJ1-3; 7 bases agree with TRBD1. CDR1 is SQVTM and CDR2 is ANQGSEA in the germline V gene. The trim removed 2 bases at V and 0 bases at J, leaving 4 bases unmatched. The CDR3 consists of 15 residues. DNA of the CDR3: TGCAGCGTTGAATCCGGACAGGTCTCTGGAAACACCATATATTTT. As protein: CSVESGQVSGNTIYF. The full variable domain, in which reference TRBV29-1 and TRBJ1-3 provide the parts outside the CDR3, is SAVISQKPSRDICQRGTSLTIQCQVDSQVTMMFWYRQQPGQSLTLIATANQGSEATYESGFVIDKFPISRPNLTFSTLTVSNMSPEDSSIYLCSVESGQVSGNTIYFGEGSWLTVV.

This clonotype has just a few counts. The chain is built from TRBV6-1 and TRBJ2-3, with TRBD1 matching 9 bases. Germline CDR1 MNHNS, CDR2 SASEGT. Losses at the gene ends were 2 bases for V and 3 bases for J; bases not matched to a gene: 9. This CDR3 spans 17 amino acids. CDR3 protein: CASSESPRTGATDTQYF. In DNA form, the CDR3 reads TGTGCCAGCAGTGAATCCCCTAGGACAGGGGCGACAGATACGCAGTATTTT.